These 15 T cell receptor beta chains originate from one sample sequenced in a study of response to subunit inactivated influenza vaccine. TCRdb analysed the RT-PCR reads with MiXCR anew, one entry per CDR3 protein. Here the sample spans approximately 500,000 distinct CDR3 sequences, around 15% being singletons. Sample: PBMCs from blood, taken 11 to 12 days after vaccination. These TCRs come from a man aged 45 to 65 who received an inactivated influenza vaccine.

The CDR3 reads CSAQDRDKGPYEQYF. The CDR3 bases are TGCAGTGCTCAAGATCGGGACAAAGGACCCTACGAGCAGTACTTC. V gene TRBV20-1 combines with J gene TRBJ2-7; D perhaps matches TRBD1 (6 bases). The V gene lost 5 bases and the J gene lost 2 bases, with 19 bases spanning the gap. Per germline, CDR1 DFQATT and CDR2 SNEGSKA (reference sequence). The CDR3 runs 15 residues.

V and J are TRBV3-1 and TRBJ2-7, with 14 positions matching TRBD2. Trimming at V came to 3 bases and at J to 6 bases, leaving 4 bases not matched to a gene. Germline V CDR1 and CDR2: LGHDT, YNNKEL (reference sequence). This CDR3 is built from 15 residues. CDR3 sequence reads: CASSHLGLAGGEQYF. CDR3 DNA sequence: TGTGCCAGCAGCCACTTAGGACTAGCGGGAGGCGAGCAGTACTTC.

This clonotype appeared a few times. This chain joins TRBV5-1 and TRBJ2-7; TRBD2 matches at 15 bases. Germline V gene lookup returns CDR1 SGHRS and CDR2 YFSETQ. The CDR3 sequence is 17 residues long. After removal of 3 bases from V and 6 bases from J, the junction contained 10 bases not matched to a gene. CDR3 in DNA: TGCGCCAGCAGCTCAGCCGGGACTAGCGGGAGGACCTCCGAGCAGTACTTC. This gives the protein CASSSAGTSGRTSEQYF.

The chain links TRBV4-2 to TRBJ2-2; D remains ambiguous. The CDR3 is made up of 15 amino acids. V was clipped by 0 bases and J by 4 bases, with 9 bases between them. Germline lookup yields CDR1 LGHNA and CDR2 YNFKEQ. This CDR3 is CASSQEGQFTGELFF. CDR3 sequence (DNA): TGTGCCAGCAGCCAAGAAGGCCAGTTCACCGGGGAGCTGTTTTTT.

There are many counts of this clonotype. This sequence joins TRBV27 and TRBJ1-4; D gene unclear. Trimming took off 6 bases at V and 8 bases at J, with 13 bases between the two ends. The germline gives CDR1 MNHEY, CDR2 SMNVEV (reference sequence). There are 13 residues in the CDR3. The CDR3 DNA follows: TGTGCCAGCAGCCTCCGGGGAGGCGAAAAACTGTTTTTT. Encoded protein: CASSLRGGEKLFF.

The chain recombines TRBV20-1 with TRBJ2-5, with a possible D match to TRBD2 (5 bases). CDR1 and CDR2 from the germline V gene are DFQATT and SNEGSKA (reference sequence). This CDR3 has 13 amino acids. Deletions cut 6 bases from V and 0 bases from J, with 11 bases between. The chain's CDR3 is CSAHKDYQETQYF. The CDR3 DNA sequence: TGCAGTGCCCATAAGGACTACCAAGAGACCCAGTACTTC.

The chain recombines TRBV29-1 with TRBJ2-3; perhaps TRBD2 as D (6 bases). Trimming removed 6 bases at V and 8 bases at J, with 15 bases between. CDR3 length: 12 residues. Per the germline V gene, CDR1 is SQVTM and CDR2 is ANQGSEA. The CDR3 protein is CSVAHRGGTQYF. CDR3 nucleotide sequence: TGCAGCGTCGCACACCGGGGAGGTACGCAGTATTTT.

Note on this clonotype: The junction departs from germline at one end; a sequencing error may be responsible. The CDR3 DNA is TGTGCCAGCAGCCCGGCCCTCTACCCGGGACAGGATTTT. Translating gives CASSPALYPGQDF. The chain employs TRBV6-2 or TRBV6-3 and TRBJ2-2, with 8 bases fitting TRBD1. The CDR3 sequence is 13 residues long. Looked up from germline, CDR1 is MNHEY and CDR2 is SVGEGT.

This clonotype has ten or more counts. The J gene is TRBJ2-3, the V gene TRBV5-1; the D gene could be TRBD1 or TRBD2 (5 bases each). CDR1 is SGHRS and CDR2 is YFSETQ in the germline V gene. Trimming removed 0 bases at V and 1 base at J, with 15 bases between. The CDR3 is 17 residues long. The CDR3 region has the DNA TGCGCCAGCAGCTTGGACGGGACCAACCCGGGCACAGATACGCAGTATTTT. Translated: CASSLDGTNPGTDTQYF. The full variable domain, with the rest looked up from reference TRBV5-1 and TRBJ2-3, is KAGVTQTPRYLIKTRGQQVTLSCSPISGHRSVSWYQQTPGQGLQFLFEYFSETQRNKGNFPGRFSGRQFSNSRSEMNVSTLELGDSALYLCASSLDGTNPGTDTQYFGPGTRLTVL.

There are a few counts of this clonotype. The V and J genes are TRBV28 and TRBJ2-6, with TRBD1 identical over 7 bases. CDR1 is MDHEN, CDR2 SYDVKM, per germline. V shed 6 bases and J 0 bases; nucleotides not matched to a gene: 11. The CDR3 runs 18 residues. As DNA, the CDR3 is TGTGCCAGCAGCCGCGCCGGGACAGTTGGCTCTGGGGCCAACGTCCTGACTTTC. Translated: CASSRAGTVGSGANVLTF.

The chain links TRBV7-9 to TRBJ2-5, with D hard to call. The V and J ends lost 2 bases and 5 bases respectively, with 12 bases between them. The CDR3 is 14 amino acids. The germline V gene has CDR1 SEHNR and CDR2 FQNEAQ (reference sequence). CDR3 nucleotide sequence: TGTGCCAGCAGCTTAATAGGCAGAAGGGAGACCCAGTACTTC. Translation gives CASSLIGRRETQYF. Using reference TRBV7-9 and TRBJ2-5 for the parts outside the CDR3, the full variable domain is DTGVSQNPRHKITKRGQNVTFRCDPISEHNRLYWYRQTLGQGPEFLTYFQNEAQLEKSRLLSDRFSAERPKGSFSTLEIQRTEQGDSAMYLCASSLIGRRETQYFGPGTRLLVL.

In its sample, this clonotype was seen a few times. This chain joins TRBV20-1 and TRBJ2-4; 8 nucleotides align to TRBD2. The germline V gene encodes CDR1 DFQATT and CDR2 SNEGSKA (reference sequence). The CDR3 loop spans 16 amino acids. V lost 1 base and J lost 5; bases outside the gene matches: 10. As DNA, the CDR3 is TGCAGTGCTAGAGGGGGACTAGGGGCGAGGGAAAACATTCAGTACTTC. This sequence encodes CSARGGLGARENIQYF.

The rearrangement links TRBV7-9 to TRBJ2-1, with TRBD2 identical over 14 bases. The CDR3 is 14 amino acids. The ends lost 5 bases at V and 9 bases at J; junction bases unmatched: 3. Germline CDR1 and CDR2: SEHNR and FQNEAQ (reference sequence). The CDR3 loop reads CASSRGTSGSEQFF. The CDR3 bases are TGTGCCAGCAGCCGCGGGACTAGCGGGAGTGAGCAGTTCTTC.

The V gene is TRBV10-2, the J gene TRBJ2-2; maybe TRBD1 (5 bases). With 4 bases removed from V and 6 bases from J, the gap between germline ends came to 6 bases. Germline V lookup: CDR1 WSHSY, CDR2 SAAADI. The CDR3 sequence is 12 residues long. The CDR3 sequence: CASSARAGELFF. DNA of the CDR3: TGCGCCAGCAGTGCCAGGGCCGGGGAGCTGTTTTTT.

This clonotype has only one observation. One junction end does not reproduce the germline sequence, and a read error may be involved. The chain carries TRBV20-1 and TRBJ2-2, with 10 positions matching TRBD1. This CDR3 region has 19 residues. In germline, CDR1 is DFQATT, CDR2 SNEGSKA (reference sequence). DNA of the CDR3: TGCAGTTCTAGAGATGTTTCGCGAAATGACAGGGGGCCGTCCGGGGAGCTGTTTTTT. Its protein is CSSRDVSRNDRGPSGELFF.